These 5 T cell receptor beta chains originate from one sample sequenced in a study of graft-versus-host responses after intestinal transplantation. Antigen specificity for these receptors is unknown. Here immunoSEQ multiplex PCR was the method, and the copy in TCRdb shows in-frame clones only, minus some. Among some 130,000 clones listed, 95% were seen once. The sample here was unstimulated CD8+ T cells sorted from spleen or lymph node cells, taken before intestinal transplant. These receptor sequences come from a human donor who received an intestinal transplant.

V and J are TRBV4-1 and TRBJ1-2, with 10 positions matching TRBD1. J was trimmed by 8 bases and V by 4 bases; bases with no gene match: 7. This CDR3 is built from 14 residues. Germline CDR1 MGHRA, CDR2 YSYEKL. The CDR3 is CASSLRQGARGYTF. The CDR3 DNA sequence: TGCGCCAGCAGCCTTCGACAGGGGGCCCGGGGCTACACCTTC.

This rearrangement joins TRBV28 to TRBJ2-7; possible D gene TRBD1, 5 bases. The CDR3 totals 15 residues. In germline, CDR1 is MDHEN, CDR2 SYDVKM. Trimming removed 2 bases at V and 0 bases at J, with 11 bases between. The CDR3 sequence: CASSLASTGSYEQYF. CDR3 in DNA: TGTGCCAGCAGTTTAGCAAGTACAGGCTCCTACGAGCAGTACTTC. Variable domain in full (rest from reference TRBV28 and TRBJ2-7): DVKVTQSSRYLVKRTGEKVFLECVQDMDHENMFWYRQDPGLGLRLIYFSYDVKMKEKGDIPEGYSVSREKKERFSLILESASTNQTSMYLCASSLASTGSYEQYFGPGTRLTVT.

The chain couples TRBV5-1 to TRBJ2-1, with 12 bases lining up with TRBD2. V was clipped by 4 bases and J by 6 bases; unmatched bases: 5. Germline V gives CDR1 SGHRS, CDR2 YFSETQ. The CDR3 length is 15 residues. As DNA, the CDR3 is TGCGCCAGCAGCGGAGGACTAGCGGGATCCAATGAGCAGTTCTTC. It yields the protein CASSGGLAGSNEQFF.

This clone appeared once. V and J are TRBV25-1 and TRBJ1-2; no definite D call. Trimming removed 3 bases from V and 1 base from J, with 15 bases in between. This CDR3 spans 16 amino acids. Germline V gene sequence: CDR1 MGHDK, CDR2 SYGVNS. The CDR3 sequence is CASSDDETLFNYGYTF. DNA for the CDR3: TGTGCCAGCAGTGATGATGAGACACTATTTAACTATGGCTACACCTTC.

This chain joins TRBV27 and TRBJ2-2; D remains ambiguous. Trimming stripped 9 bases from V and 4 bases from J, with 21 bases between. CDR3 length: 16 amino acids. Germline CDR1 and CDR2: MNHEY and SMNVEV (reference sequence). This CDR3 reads CASRWGGSLPTGELFF. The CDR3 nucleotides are TGTGCCAGTCGTTGGGGTGGTAGCCTTCCCACCGGGGAGCTGTTTTTT.